This passage covers 3 T cell receptor beta chains from one sample sequenced in a study of identical twins. TCRdb independently ran MiXCR on the 5' RACE reads; one entry per CDR3 protein. The sample yields 1.5 million to 2 million distinct CDR3 sequences, about 30% seen once. Input material: cord blood. These receptors were obtained from a newborn girl in good health.

This clonotype was seen more than once but under ten times. The gene calls are TRBV15 and TRBJ1-1; D not certain. In germline, CDR1 is LNHNV, CDR2 YYDKDF (reference sequence). Trimming removed 0 bases at V and 0 bases at J, with 14 bases between. There are 17 residues in the CDR3. In nucleotides, the CDR3 is TGTGCCACCAGCAGAGACGGCGTGGGGAGGATGAACACTGAAGCTTTCTTT. Translated: CATSRDGVGRMNTEAFF.

This clonotype showed up just a few times. The chain joins TRBV10-3 to TRBJ1-2; D is unresolved. Trimming removed 5 bases from V and 4 bases from J, with 8 bases in between. CDR3 length: 12 amino acids. Germline-derived CDR1 and CDR2 are ENHRY and SYGVKD. The CDR3 nucleotides read TGTGCCATCAGTATGGGTACCTATGGCTACACCTTC. It translates to CAISMGTYGYTF.

This chain connects TRBV27 to TRBJ2-1; D might be TRBD1 or TRBD2, each matching 6 bases. Germline CDR1 is MNHEY and CDR2 is SMNVEV (reference sequence). The CDR3 is 16 amino acids. V was cut by 5 bases and J by 4 bases, with 18 bases left in between. The DNA of the CDR3 is TGTGCCAGCAGTCCCCGGGGGCTAGCGACTTACAATGAGCAGTTCTTC. The encoded protein is CASSPRGLATYNEQFF.